This TCR beta chain was sequenced for a study of blood T cell repertoires in COVID-19. Background on the study: The United States, Italy and Spain were the sources of the acute and convalescent COVID-19 samples. T cells, B-cell-depleted T cells, or PBMCs provided the cDNA or gDNA that served as material.

The CDR3 totals 16 residues. Between the trimmed V and J ends, which lost 4 bases and 2 bases, there was a span of 12 bases. Germline CDR1 is MNHEY and CDR2 is SMNVEV (reference sequence). Per the original methods: Amplifying reference gene primers gave estimates of nucleated cell counts. The data were produced by immunoSEQ multiplex PCR, yet TCRdb's version contains in-frame clones alone and is incomplete. V, J and clone size are those of that table, while D and trimming were read from the DNA. The profile shows around 200,000 clones, 70% to 80% of them singletons. Sequencing was carried out using peripheral blood. The chain joins TRBV27 to TRBJ2-6; the D gene is possibly TRBD1 (5 bases). This receptor was obtained from a woman aged 45 to 65 with acute or convalescent COVID-19. Here the CDR3 DNA reads TGTGCCAGCAGTTCCCCGACAGCTACTGGGGCCAACGTCCTGACTTTC. This gives the protein CASSSPTATGANVLTF.